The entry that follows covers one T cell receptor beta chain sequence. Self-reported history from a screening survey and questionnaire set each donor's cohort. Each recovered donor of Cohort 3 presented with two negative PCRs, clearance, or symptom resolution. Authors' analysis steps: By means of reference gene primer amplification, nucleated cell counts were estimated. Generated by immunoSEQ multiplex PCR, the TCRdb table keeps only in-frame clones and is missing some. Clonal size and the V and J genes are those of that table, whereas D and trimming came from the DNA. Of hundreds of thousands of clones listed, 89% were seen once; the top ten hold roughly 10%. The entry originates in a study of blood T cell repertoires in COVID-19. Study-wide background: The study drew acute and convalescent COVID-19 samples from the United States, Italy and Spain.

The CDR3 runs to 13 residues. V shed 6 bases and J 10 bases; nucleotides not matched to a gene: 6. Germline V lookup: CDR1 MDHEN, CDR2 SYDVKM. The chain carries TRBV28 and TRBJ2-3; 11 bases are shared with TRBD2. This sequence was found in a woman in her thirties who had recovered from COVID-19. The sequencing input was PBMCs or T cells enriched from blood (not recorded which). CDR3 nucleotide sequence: TGTGCCAGCAGCTTAGCGGGAGGGGTGGCGCAGTATTTT. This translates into CASSLAGGVAQYF.